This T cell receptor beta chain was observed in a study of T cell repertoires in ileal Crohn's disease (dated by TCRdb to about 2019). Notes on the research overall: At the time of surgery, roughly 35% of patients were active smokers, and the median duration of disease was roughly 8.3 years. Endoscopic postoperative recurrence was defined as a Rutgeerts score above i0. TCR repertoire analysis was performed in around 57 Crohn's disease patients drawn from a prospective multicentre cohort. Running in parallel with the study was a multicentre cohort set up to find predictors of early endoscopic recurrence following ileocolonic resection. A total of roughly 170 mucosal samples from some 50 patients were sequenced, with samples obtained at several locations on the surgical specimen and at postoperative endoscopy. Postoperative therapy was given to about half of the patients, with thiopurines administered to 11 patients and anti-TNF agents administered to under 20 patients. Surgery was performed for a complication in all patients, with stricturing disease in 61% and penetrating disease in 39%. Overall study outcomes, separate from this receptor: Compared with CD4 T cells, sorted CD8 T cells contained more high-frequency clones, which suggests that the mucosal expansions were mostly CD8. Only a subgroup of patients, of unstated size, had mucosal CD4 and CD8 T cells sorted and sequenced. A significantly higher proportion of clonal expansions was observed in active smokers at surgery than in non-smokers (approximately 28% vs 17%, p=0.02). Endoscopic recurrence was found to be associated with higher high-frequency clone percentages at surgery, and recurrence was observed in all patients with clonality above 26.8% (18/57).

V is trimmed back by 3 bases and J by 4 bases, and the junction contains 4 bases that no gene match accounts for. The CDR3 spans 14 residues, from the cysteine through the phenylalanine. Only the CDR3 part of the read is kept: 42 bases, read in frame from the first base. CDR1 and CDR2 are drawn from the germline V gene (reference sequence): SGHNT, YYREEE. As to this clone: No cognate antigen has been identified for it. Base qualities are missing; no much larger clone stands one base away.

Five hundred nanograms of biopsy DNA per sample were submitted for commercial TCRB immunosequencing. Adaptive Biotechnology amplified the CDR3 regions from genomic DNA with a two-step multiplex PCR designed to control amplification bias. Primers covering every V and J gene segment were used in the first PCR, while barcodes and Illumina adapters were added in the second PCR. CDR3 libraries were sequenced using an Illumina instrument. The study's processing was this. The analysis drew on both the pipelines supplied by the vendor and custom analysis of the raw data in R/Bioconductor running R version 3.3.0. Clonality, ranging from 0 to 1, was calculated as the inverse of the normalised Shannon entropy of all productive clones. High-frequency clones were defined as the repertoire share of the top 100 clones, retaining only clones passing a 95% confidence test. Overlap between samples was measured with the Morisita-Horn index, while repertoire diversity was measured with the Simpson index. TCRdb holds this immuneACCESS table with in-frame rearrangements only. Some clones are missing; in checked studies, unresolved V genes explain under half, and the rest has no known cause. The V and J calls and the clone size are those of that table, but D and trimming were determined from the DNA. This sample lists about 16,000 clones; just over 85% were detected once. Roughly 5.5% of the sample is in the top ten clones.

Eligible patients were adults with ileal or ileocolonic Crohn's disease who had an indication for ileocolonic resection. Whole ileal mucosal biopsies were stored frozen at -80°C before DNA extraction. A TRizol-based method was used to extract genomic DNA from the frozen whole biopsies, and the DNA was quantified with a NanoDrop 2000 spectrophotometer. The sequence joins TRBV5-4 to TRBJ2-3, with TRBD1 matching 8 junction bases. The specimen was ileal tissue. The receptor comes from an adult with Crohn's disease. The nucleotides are TGTGCCAGCAGCTCACCAGGGGGCGCAGATACGCAGTATTTT. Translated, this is CASSSPGGADTQYF. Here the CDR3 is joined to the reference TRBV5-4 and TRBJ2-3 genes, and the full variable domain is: ETGVTQSPTHLIKTRGQQVTLRCSSQSGHNTVSWYQQALGQGPQFIFQYYREEENGRGNFPPRFSGLQFPNYSSELNVNALELDDSALYLCASSSPGGADTQYFGPGTRLTVL.